The TCR beta chain under discussion was sequenced for a study of identical twins. Study-wide results and caveats: The abundant beta clonotypes from cord blood had fewer insertions, and memory repertoires had none of this.

TCRdb ran MiXCR on the 5' RACE reads and lists one entry per CDR3 protein. This table has about 690,000 distinct CDR3 sequences, 21% appearing once. This clonotype was counted a few times. Its antigen is unidentified. The ends were cut back, 2 bases at V and 5 bases at J, with 19 bases in the middle. This CDR3 is 16 amino acids long. The same data also went into a second study, on T cells expressing NK-cell markers.

This clonotype was obtained from a young woman in good health. The J gene is TRBJ2-7, the V gene TRBV23-1; D is perhaps TRBD2 (6 bases). TRBV23-1 is an ORF, and what it does is uncertain. Sequencing was performed on PBMCs. The CDR3 DNA reads as TGCGCCAGCAGTCAAAGGGGACCGCGGGATTGCGACGAGCAGTACTTC. It codes for CASSQRGPRDCDEQYF.